The entry below gives a single TCR beta chain sequence along with its context. This sample was taken from a study of blood T cells in healthy people across ages. A second about 7 to 12 cycle PCR used barcoded and J-beta primers. TCRdb reprocessed the 5' RACE reads with MiXCR, giving one entry per CDR3 protein. The profile shows approximately 730,000 distinct CDR3 sequences, roughly 53% of them singletons. CDR3 length: 17 residues. V was trimmed by 4 bases and J by 4 bases, leaving 22 bases between them. Looked up from germline, CDR1 is MNHEY and CDR2 is SMNVEV (reference sequence). The clonotype originates from a man older than 75 in good health. Sequencing was carried out using blood. V is TRBV27 and J is TRBJ1-1; possible D gene TRBD1, 5 bases. In DNA, the CDR3 is TGTGCCAGCAGTTCCCGAACTATCGGGGGATACGGCACTGAAGCTTTCTTT. Protein product: CASSSRTIGGYGTEAFF.